These T cell receptor beta chains were read from a single sample in a study of metastatic and nonmetastatic thyroid tumors. TCRdb re-analyzed the PCR reads using MiXCR. In the table there are about 27,000 clones, 20% to 25% of which are singletons. Material for sequencing was blood. The source is a male donor with papillary thyroid cancer or a benign thyroid nodule (not recorded which). Some clones in this sample may be carry-over from other donors' samples. Each CDR3 is given with its conserved first and last residue. The D gene is left open where the match is weak. Not all rows give a size; the values are once, few, many and, for expanded clones, a class.

j_gene	len	d_gene	v_gene	abundance	CDR3nt	CDR3aa
TRBJ1-2	15	TRBD1	TRBV3-1	many	TGTGCCAGCAGCCATCACCGGGACAGGGCCTATGGCTACACCTTC	CASSHHRDRAYGYTF
TRBJ1-1	19	TRBD1	TRBV7-3	many	TGTGCCAGCAGCTTAAGACAGGGATCGTGGGGAGGAATGAACACTGAAGCTTTCTTT	CASSLRQGSWGGMNTEAFF
TRBJ1-2	12	TRBD1	TRBV20-1	many	TGCAGTGCTCAGGGACAGGGAATTGGCTATACCTTC	CSAQGQGIGYTF
TRBJ2-7	15	NA	TRBV4-2	medium-sized	TGTGCCAGCAGCCAAGAACGGGACAACTCCTACGAGCAGTACTTC	CASSQERDNSYEQYF
TRBJ1-5	15	TRBD1	TRBV28	many	TGTGCCAGCAGGGGACAGGGAAGCGGCAATCAGCCCCAGCATTTT	CASRGQGSGNQPQHF
TRBJ1-2	15	NA	TRBV7-3	NA	TGTGCCAGCAGCCCGATTCTTGGTGGCTCCTATGGCTACACCTTC	CASSPILGGSYGYTF
TRBJ2-3	17	NA	TRBV24-1	many	TGTGCCACCAGTGATTTATCAGGGTCAACCGGCACAGATACGCAGTATTTT	CATSDLSGSTGTDTQYF
TRBJ2-6	16	NA	TRBV10-3	many	TGTGCCATCACCCAGGAGCAGGGTACCGGGGCCAACGTCCTGACTTTC	CAITQEQGTGANVLTF
TRBJ2-2	15	NA	TRBV7-8	NA	TGTGCCAGCAGCTCTGGGGACCTCTTCACCCGGGAGCTGTTTTTT	CASSSGDLFTRELFF
TRBJ2-7	15	TRBD2	TRBV28	many	TGTGCCAGCAGTTTATTGGGCGGGAGCTCCTACGAGCAGTACTTC	CASSLLGGSSYEQYF
TRBJ2-7	16	NA	TRBV19	many	TGTGCCAGTAGTATAGAATACTCGACAGGACCCTACGAGCAGTACTTC	CASSIEYSTGPYEQYF
TRBJ1-2	17	NA	TRBV10-3	many	TGTGCCATCAGTGACGAATGGGATATGGAGGGGAACTATGGCTACACCTTC	CAISDEWDMEGNYGYTF
TRBJ1-1	15	NA	TRBV27	many	TGTGCCAGCAGTTTGCGTCCCCCGCTGAACACTGAAGCTTTCTTT	CASSLRPPLNTEAFF
TRBJ2-1	13	NA	TRBV24-1	many	TGTGCCACCAGTGGGGAAGTCGACAATGAGCAGTTCTTC	CATSGEVDNEQFF
TRBJ1-5	17	NA	TRBV24-1	NA	TGTGCCACTAGTGGACACGGGACTGGCCTGGGCAATCAGCCCCAGCATTTT	CATSGHGTGLGNQPQHF
TRBJ2-7	12	TRBD1	TRBV20-1	many	TGCAGTGCTTGGACAGGGGGCGACGAGCAGTACTTC	CSAWTGGDEQYF
TRBJ2-2	15	NA	TRBV10-3	many	TGTGCCATCAGTGAGTCTGAATATCACACCGGGGAGCTGTTTTTT	CAISESEYHTGELFF
TRBJ1-6	17	NA	TRBV28	many	TGTGCCAGCAGCCCGGGGGCCTCCGACGAAGATAATTCACCCCTCCACTTT	CASSPGASDEDNSPLHF
TRBJ2-7	15	TRBD2	TRBV19	many	TGTGCCAGTAGTTCGACTAGCGGGAGGACCTACGAGCAGTACTTC	CASSSTSGRTYEQYF
TRBJ1-2	14	NA	TRBV20-1	many	TGCAGTGCTAGAGACGGGGGGCCCTACTATGGCTACACCTTC	CSARDGGPYYGYTF
TRBJ2-1	11	NA	TRBV7-9	many	TGTGCCAGCAGCTTAGGCCGGGAGCAGTTCTTC	CASSLGREQFF
TRBJ1-4	11	NA	TRBV28	few	TGTGCCAGCAGTTCTAACAGGGAACTGTTTTTT	CASSSNRELFF
TRBJ2-7	16	NA	TRBV11-3	NA	TGTGCCAGCAGCTTAGATCCCGGACGGGGAAGGAACGAGCAGTACTTC	CASSLDPGRGRNEQYF
TRBJ2-7	16	NA	TRBV6-1	many	TGTGCCAGCAGTGAAGCCTCAGGACACCCATCCTACGAGCAGTACTTC	CASSEASGHPSYEQYF
TRBJ2-3	14	NA	TRBV6-4	many	TGTGCCAGCAGTGACTCGGGGGGCACAGATACGCAGTATTTT	CASSDSGGTDTQYF
TRBJ1-2	14	TRBD1	TRBV2	many	TGTGCCAGCAGTGAAGCGGACAGGGTTTATGGCTACACCTTC	CASSEADRVYGYTF
TRBJ1-1	14	TRBD1	TRBV4-2	NA	TGTGCCAGCGCTGGGACAGGGGCGAACACTGAAGCTTTCTTT	CASAGTGANTEAFF
TRBJ2-7	14	TRBD1	TRBV12-3/TRBV12-4	many	TGTGCCAGCACCGACGGGACAGGGACCTACGAGCAGTACTTC	CASTDGTGTYEQYF
TRBJ2-5	14	NA	TRBV7-7	many	TGTGCTAGCAGCTTAACACTAGATGAAGAGACCCAGTACTTC	CASSLTLDEETQYF
TRBJ2-1	18	NA	TRBV24-1	many	TGTGCCACCAGCGGAAGGGCAGACTTAAGGAGCTCCTACAATGAGCAGTTCTTC	CATSGRADLRSSYNEQFF
TRBJ2-4	14	NA	TRBV14	many	TGTGCCAGCAGCCAAGGCAGGGGGGGAAACATTCAGTACTTC	CASSQGRGGNIQYF
TRBJ2-1	18	NA	TRBV9	many	TGTGCCAGCAGCGTAGCGGTCTTTATTCATGAATCGGCCAATGAGCAGTTCTTC	CASSVAVFIHESANEQFF
TRBJ2-1	16	TRBD1	TRBV5-4	many	TGTGCCAGCAGTTCTTGGTCAGGGGGCGCCTACAATGAGCAGTTCTTC	CASSSWSGGAYNEQFF
TRBJ2-5	13	NA	TRBV6-1	few	TGTGCCAGCAGTGAATCTCCGAGAGAGACCCAGTACTTC	CASSESPRETQYF